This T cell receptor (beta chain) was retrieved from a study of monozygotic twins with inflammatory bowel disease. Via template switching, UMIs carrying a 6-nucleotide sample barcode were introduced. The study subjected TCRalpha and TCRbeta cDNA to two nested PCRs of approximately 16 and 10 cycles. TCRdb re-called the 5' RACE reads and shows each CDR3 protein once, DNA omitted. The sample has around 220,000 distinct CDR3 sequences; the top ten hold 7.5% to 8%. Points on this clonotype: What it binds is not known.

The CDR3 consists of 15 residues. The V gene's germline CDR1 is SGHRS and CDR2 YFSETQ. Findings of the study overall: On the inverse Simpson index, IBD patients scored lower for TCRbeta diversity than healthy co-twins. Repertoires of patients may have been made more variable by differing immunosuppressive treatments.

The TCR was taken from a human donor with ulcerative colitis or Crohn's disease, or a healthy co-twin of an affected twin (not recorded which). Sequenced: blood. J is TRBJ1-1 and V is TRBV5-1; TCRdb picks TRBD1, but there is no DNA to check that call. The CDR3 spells CASRQGMGTNTEAFF.